The clone carrying this T cell receptor beta chain was counted many times. Its specificity is unknown. Every patient was node-negative on CT and PET/CT and lacked prior chemotherapy, radiotherapy or other malignancies. The data were taken from a study of prognosis after radiotherapy for stage I lung cancer. Study-wide results and caveats: Patients with metastases reportedly showed TRBV and TRBJ gene usage that differed from patients without metastases. After stereotactic body radiation therapy, patients with later distant metastases showed lower Shannon entropy.

Unmatched junction bases numbered 11, after V lost 8 bases and J lost 3 bases. The CDR3 has 15 residues. TCR beta CDR3 was amplified from genomic DNA by two-round multiplex PCR. TRBV and TRBJ genes each had their own specific primers in first-round PCR. MiXCR, applied by TCRdb to the multiplex PCR reads, yields one record per CDR3 protein. The sample includes tens of thousands of distinct CDR3 sequences, 43% of them seen just once. This clonotype originated in a donor over 45 with non-small cell lung cancer. This sequence joins TRBV12-3 or TRBV12-4 and TRBJ2-5, with 8 nucleotides matching TRBD1. The sample was PBMCs, taken before or after stereotactic body radiation therapy (not recorded which). CDR3 region: CASGSYGTGKETQYF. The CDR3, as DNA: TGTGCCAGCGGATCCTACGGGACAGGAAAAGAGACCCAGTACTTC.